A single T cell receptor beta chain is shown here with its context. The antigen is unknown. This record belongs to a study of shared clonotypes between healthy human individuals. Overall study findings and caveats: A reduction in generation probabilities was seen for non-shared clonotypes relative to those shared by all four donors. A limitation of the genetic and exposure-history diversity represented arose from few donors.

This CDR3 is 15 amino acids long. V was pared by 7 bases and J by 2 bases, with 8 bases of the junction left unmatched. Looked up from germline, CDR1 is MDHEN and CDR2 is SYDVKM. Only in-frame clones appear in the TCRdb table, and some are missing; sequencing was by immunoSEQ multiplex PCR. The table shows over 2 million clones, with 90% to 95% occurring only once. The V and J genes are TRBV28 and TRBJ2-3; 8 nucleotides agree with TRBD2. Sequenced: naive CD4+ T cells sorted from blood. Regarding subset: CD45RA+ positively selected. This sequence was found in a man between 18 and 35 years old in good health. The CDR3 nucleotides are TGTGCCAGCACCCGGGGGGGGTATAACACAGATACGCAGTATTTT. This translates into CASTRGGYNTDTQYF.